This T cell receptor beta chain was sequenced in a study of blood T cell repertoires in COVID-19. Study as a whole: Material from acute and convalescent COVID-19 was sourced from the United States, Italy and Spain.

Sequenced by immunoSEQ multiplex PCR; TCRdb stores in-frame clones only, minus some. The sample includes fewer than 700,000 clones, less than 90% of them seen just once. The receptor comes from a woman between 45 and 60 years old with COVID-19, enrolled during active disease. Sequenced input: peripheral blood.

CDR3 sequence reads: CASTSTGGGYTF. For the CDR3, the DNA is TGCGCCAGCACCTCGACAGGGGGAGGCTACACCTTC. The gene calls are TRBV5-1 and TRBJ1-2, with TRBD1 matching over 9 bases. V dropped 6 bases and J dropped 8; count of bases not matched to a gene: 5. This CDR3 is 12 amino acids long. Looked up from germline, CDR1 is SGHRS and CDR2 is YFSETQ.